This T cell receptor (beta chain) was profiled in a study of T cell responses to AZD1222 COVID-19 vaccine. This clone was seen just once. The antigen is undetermined. Measured with immunoSEQ multiplex PCR; TCRdb has only the in-frame clones, and not every one. The sample has about 150,000 clones; approximately 90% are singletons. Broader study findings: Among spike-specific TCRs, nearly half reportedly target unmutated variant regions. Increases in Spike-specific TCR breadth and depth were seen after two AZD1222 doses. Seropositivity was recorded at baseline in only 6 or 7 AZD1222 recipients.

Germline CDR1 and CDR2: SEHNR and FQNEAQ (reference sequence). This CDR3 has 17 amino acids. V was pared by 1 base and J by 10 bases, with 25 bases between. The chain has TRBV7-9 and TRBJ1-2; D perhaps matches TRBD1 (6 bases). This receptor was identified in an adult in good health. The sample consisted of peripheral blood, taken on day 0 of AZD1222 vaccination. The CDR3 spells CASSLGGGGRLKVVYTF. DNA for the CDR3: TGTGCCAGCAGCTTAGGTGGCGGGGGCCGACTAAAAGTCGTCTACACCTTC.